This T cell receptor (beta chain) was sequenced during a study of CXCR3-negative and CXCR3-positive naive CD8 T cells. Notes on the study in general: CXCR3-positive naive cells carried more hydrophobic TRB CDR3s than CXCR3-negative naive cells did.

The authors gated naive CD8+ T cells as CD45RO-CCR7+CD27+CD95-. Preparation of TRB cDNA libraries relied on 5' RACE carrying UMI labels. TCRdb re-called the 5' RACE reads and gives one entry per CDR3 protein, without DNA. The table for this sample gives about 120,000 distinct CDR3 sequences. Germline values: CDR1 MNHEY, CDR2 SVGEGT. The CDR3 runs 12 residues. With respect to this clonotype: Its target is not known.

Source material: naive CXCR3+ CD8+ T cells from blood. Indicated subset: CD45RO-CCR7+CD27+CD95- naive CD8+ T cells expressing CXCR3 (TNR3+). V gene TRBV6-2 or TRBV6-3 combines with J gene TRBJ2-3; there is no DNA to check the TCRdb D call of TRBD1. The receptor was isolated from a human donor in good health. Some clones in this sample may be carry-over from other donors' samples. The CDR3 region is CASRGETDTQYF.